These 29 T cell receptor beta chains were all obtained from the same sample, sequenced in a study of control samples from healthy donors and cancer patients. Assay: immunoSEQ multiplex PCR; the TCRdb copy retains only in-frame clones and omits some. This sample has about 75,000 clones, with less than 95% found just once. The sample consisted of blood. The receptor set was obtained from a woman in her 40s in good health.

The V and J genes are TRBV7-2 and TRBJ1-1; D perhaps matches TRBD1 (5 bases). There are 17 residues in the CDR3. Germline values: CDR1 SGHTA, CDR2 FQGNSA. With 5 bases removed from V and 3 bases from J, the gap between germline ends came to 22 bases. CDR3 sequence (DNA): TGTGCCAGCAGCCCAAAAACAGGTATCGGGACCCACACTGAAGCTTTCTTT. This codes for CASSPKTGIGTHTEAFF.

A single count supports this clone. The V and J genes are TRBV3-1 (or the pseudogene TRBV3-2) and TRBJ1-1; D perhaps matches TRBD1 (6 bases). Germline V gene lookup returns CDR1 LGHDT and CDR2 YNNKEL (reference sequence). The CDR3 totals 13 residues. V was clipped by 1 base and J by 7 bases, with 10 bases between them. This CDR3 is CASSQGGTIEAFF. The DNA of the CDR3 is TGTGCCAGCAGCCAAGGGGGGACAATTGAAGCTTTCTTT.

The chain joins TRBV19 to TRBJ2-1, with TRBD2 matching over 11 bases. This CDR3 contains 13 residues. Germline V lookup: CDR1 LNHDA, CDR2 SQIVND (reference sequence). The ends lost 11 bases at V and 7 bases at J; junction bases unmatched: 7. The CDR3 here is CAATSGSWNEQFF. In DNA, the CDR3 is TGTGCCGCAACTAGCGGGAGTTGGAATGAGCAGTTCTTC.

This clone is a singleton in its sample. V is TRBV11-2 and J is TRBJ1-2; 9 nucleotides match TRBD1. Per the germline V gene, CDR1 is SGHAT and CDR2 is FQNNGV. V dropped 1 base and J dropped 0; count of bases not matched to a gene: 6. The CDR3 has 17 residues. The CDR3 reads CASSLVWDRETNYGYTF. The DNA of the CDR3 is TGTGCCAGCAGCTTAGTCTGGGACAGGGAAACTAACTATGGCTACACCTTC.

This clone was observed once. V is TRBV3-1 (or the pseudogene TRBV3-2) and J is TRBJ2-5; 9 nucleotides match TRBD2. CDR1 is LGHDT, CDR2 YNNKEL, per germline (reference sequence). Losses at the gene ends were 7 bases for V and 4 bases for J; bases not matched to a gene: 7. CDR3 length equals 14 residues. DNA of the CDR3: TGTGCCAGCACTGGGGGACTAGCCCCAGAGACCCAGTACTTC. Translating gives CASTGGLAPETQYF.

This chain uses TRBV2 with TRBJ2-3, with D possibly matching TRBD2 (6 bases). The ends were cut back, 9 bases at V and 4 bases at J, with 14 bases in the middle. This CDR3 has 13 residues. Germline CDR1 SNHLY, CDR2 FYNNEI. The CDR3 spells CARVEGSSDTQYF. The CDR3 DNA reads as TGTGCCAGGGTGGAGGGTAGTTCAGATACGCAGTATTTT.

The chain employs TRBV9 and TRBJ2-7; 7 bases align to TRBD2. Germline CDR1 and CDR2: SGDLS and YYNGEE. With 4 bases clipped from V and 5 bases from J, the junction kept 15 bases outside the gene matches. This CDR3 comprises 16 residues. The CDR3 protein is CASSPSGGGSADEQYF. The CDR3 nucleotides read TGTGCCAGCAGCCCCTCTGGGGGGGGTTCCGCCGACGAGCAGTACTTC. The full variable domain, completed using reference TRBV9 and TRBJ2-7, is DSGVTQTPKHLITATGQRVTLRCSPRSGDLSVYWYQQSLDQGLQFLIQYYNGEERAKGNILERFSAQQFPDLHSELNLSSLELGDSALYFCASSPSGGGSADEQYFGPGTRLTVT.

V usage is TRBV6-5 and J usage is TRBJ1-2; TRBD1 matches 7 bases. CDR3 length: 13 residues. V was pared by 5 bases and J by 3 bases, with 3 bases of the junction left unmatched. Germline V gives CDR1 MNHEY, CDR2 SVGAGI. The CDR3 DNA is TGTGCCAGCAGTACAGGGGAGGACTATGGCTACACCTTC. As protein: CASSTGEDYGYTF.

The V gene is TRBV12-3 or TRBV12-4, the J gene TRBJ2-7; possibly TRBD1 for D (5 bases). The V and J ends lost 3 bases and 3 bases respectively, with 9 bases between them. This CDR3 comprises 13 residues. In DNA, the CDR3 is TGTGCCAGCAGTTTTGGGCAGGGCTACGAGCAGTACTTC. It translates to CASSFGQGYEQYF.

The V and J genes are TRBV2 and TRBJ1-1; maybe TRBD1 (6 bases). In germline, CDR1 is SNHLY, CDR2 FYNNEI. The CDR3 sequence is 13 residues long. V gave up 7 bases and J gave up 1 base, with 10 bases separating them. In nucleotides, the CDR3 is TGTGCCAGCAACGGACAGCGGAACACTGAAGCTTTCTTT. This encodes CASNGQRNTEAFF.

The CDR3 region is CASSHFRDYEQYF. CDR3 nucleotides: TGCGCCAGCAGCCACTTCCGGGACTACGAGCAGTACTTC. The chain recombines TRBV4-1 with TRBJ2-7; D might be TRBD2 (5 bases). V was shortened by 3 bases and J by 3 bases, with 9 bases between the two germline ends. Germline V gene lookup returns CDR1 MGHRA and CDR2 YSYEKL. The CDR3 covers 13 residues.

This chain joins TRBV4-2 and TRBJ1-5; TRBD1 is a possible D gene (5 bases). The CDR3 runs to 15 residues. The V and J ends lost 5 bases and 0 bases respectively, with 11 bases between them. CDR1 is LGHNA and CDR2 is YNFKEQ in the germline V gene. The CDR3 loop reads CASSTGEYSNQPQHF. CDR3 bases: TGTGCCAGCAGCACGGGGGAGTATAGCAATCAGCCCCAGCATTTT.

CDR3 nucleotide sequence: TGTGCCAGCAGCTTAAGGTCTTACAATGAGCAGTTCTTC. Translation gives CASSLRSYNEQFF. J is TRBJ2-1 and V is TRBV7-3; D gene unclear. V was clipped by 1 base and J by 4 bases, with 5 bases between them. The V gene's germline CDR1 is SGHTA and CDR2 FQGTGA. The CDR3 contains 13 residues.

The chain uses TRBV19 and TRBJ1-4; no clear D gene. Germline V gene sequence: CDR1 LNHDA, CDR2 SQIVND (reference sequence). Deletions cut 4 bases from V and 4 bases from J, with 16 bases between. The CDR3 covers 16 residues. The CDR3 nucleotides are TGTGCCAGTAGTAGCGGTGTGGGTTTCGGTAATGAAAAACTGTTTTTT. Amino acids: CASSSGVGFGNEKLFF.

This rearrangement joins TRBV9 to TRBJ2-7; 7 bases map to TRBD1. The ends lost 0 bases at V and 4 bases at J; junction bases unmatched: 4. Per germline, CDR1 SGDLS and CDR2 YYNGEE. The CDR3 is 14 amino acids. This CDR3 is CASSVGVRGYEQYF. CDR3 DNA: TGTGCCAGCAGCGTAGGCGTCAGGGGGTACGAGCAGTACTTC.

The rearrangement joins TRBV4-2 to TRBJ1-2; D remains ambiguous. This CDR3 is built from 15 residues. Trimming cost V 0 bases and J 3 bases, with 11 bases left between them. Germline V gene data show CDR1 as LGHNA and CDR2 as YNFKEQ. DNA of the CDR3: TGTGCCAGCAGCCAAGACCTTCTTCCCCACTATGGCTACACCTTC. Amino acid sequence: CASSQDLLPHYGYTF.

This chain uses TRBV10-3 with TRBJ1-4; TRBD1 might be the D (5 bases). The CDR3 contains 13 residues. Looked up from germline, CDR1 is ENHRY and CDR2 is SYGVKD. V lost 4 bases to trimming and J lost 8 bases, with 11 bases between them. CDR3 sequence (DNA): TGTGCCATCAGTGGGGCAGGGTGGGAAAAACTGTTTTTT. It translates to CAISGAGWEKLFF.

The V gene is TRBV7-3, the J gene TRBJ2-2, with TRBD1 matching over 9 bases. V lost 0 bases and J lost 0; bases outside the gene matches: 8. Germline values: CDR1 SGHTA, CDR2 FQGTGA. The CDR3 extends over 19 amino acids. The CDR3 nucleotides read TGTGCCAGCAGCTTAACCGGGACAGGGACCGCTACGAACACCGGGGAGCTGTTTTTT. Protein product: CASSLTGTGTATNTGELFF.

V is TRBV28 and J is TRBJ1-1, with D perhaps TRBD1 (5 bases). Germline loops: CDR1 MDHEN, CDR2 SYDVKM. V lost 5 bases to trimming and J lost 5 bases, with 18 bases between them. The CDR3 has 15 amino acids. The CDR3 coding sequence is TGTGCCAGCAGTATTACCGGGACGTTGGGTACTGAAGCTTTCTTT. It specifies CASSITGTLGTEAFF. The complete variable domain, with remaining parts taken from reference TRBV28 and TRBJ1-1, reads DVKVTQSSRYLVKRTGEKVFLECVQDMDHENMFWYRQDPGLGLRLIYFSYDVKMKEKGDIPEGYSVSREKKERFSLILESASTNQTSMYLCASSITGTLGTEAFFGQGTRLTVV.

V is TRBV18 and J is TRBJ2-3; 7 bases fit TRBD2. CDR1 and CDR2 from the germline V gene are KGHSH and LQKENI. Trimming at V came to 0 bases and at J to 4 bases, leaving 7 bases not matched to a gene. This CDR3 spans 16 amino acids. DNA for the CDR3: TGTGCCAGCTCACCACCGAATCGGGAGGACGCAGATACGCAGTATTTT. Encoded protein: CASSPPNREDADTQYF.

The chain couples TRBV27 to TRBJ2-7; 8 bases line up with TRBD2. Losses at the gene ends were 6 bases for V and 3 bases for J; bases not matched to a gene: 7. The germline V gene has CDR1 MNHEY and CDR2 SMNVEV (reference sequence). This CDR3 is built from 14 residues. The CDR3 is CASSPGLAFYEQYF. Here the CDR3 DNA reads TGTGCCAGCAGCCCCGGACTAGCCTTCTACGAGCAGTACTTC.

The chain joins TRBV6-4 to TRBJ1-3, with TRBD1 matching 8 bases. Germline V gives CDR1 MRHNA, CDR2 SNTAGT. CDR3 size: 18 residues. Trimming took 2 bases from V and 4 from J; bases not matched to a gene: 13. CDR3 residues: CASSDEGAGGAIGNTIYF. The CDR3 region has the DNA TGTGCCAGCAGTGACGAGGGGGCAGGGGGCGCGATAGGAAACACCATATATTTT.

This chain connects TRBV7-9 to TRBJ1-5; D perhaps matches TRBD1 (5 bases). With 1 base removed from V and 3 bases from J, the gap between germline ends came to 16 bases. CDR1 is SEHNR, CDR2 FQNEAQ, per germline (reference sequence). The CDR3 extends over 17 amino acids. The CDR3 sequence is CASSLEVSGGLNQPQHF. DNA of the CDR3: TGTGCCAGCAGCTTAGAGGTTTCGGGGGGTCTCAATCAGCCCCAGCATTTT.

This chain links TRBV10-2 with TRBJ2-3; 10 nucleotides align to TRBD2. The junction had 4 bases not matched to a gene; V was cut back by 8 bases and J by 2 bases. CDR1 is WSHSY and CDR2 is SAAADI in the germline V gene. CDR3 size: 14 residues. This CDR3 reads CASGTSVFTDTQYF. Here the CDR3 DNA reads TGCGCCAGCGGGACTAGCGTTTTCACAGATACGCAGTATTTT.

J is TRBJ2-2 and V is TRBV11-1; no definite D call. The germline V and J ends were trimmed by 5 bases and 7 bases, with 14 bases remaining between them. The CDR3 spans 14 residues. The germline V gene has CDR1 SGHAT and CDR2 FQDESV (reference sequence). CDR3 DNA: TGTGCCAGCAGCCCCGACATACGGAACGGGGAGCTGTTTTTT. Its protein is CASSPDIRNGELFF.

The table lists this clone with a few counts. This chain connects TRBV2 to TRBJ1-5; tentative D call: TRBD1 (6 bases). V was cut by 4 bases and J by 1 base, with 11 bases left in between. Per the germline V gene, CDR1 is SNHLY and CDR2 is FYNNEI. The CDR3 covers 15 residues. The CDR3 region is CASSGQGISNQPQHF. CDR3 coding DNA: TGTGCCAGCAGTGGGCAGGGGATAAGCAATCAGCCCCAGCATTTT. The full variable domain, with the rest looked up from reference TRBV2 and TRBJ1-5, is EPEVTQTPSHQVTQMGQEVILRCVPISNHLYFYWYRQILGQKVEFLVSFYNNEISEKSEIFDDQFSVERPDGSNFTLKIRSTKLEDSAMYFCASSGQGISNQPQHFGDGTRLSIL.

The chain carries TRBV9 and TRBJ2-5; D not certain. This CDR3 region has 15 residues. V was cut by 0 bases and J by 1 base, with 10 bases left in between. CDR1 SGDLS and CDR2 YYNGEE come from the germline V gene. CDR3 loop: CASSVGGRSQETQYF. The DNA for the CDR3 is TGTGCCAGCAGCGTAGGTGGGCGGAGCCAAGAGACCCAGTACTTC.

The chain is built from TRBV2 and TRBJ2-7; D is unclear. The CDR3 covers 16 residues. V lost 1 base and J lost 1, with 14 bases in between. The germline V gene encodes CDR1 SNHLY and CDR2 FYNNEI. The DNA for the CDR3 is TGTGCCAGCAGTGAAGGGGCAGGTTCCCTTTCCTACGAGCAGTACTTC. This encodes CASSEGAGSLSYEQYF.

This chain uses TRBV6-2 or TRBV6-3 with TRBJ2-1, with 11 nucleotides matching TRBD1. The CDR3 totals 16 residues. The trim removed 5 bases at V and 6 bases at J, leaving 9 bases unmatched. The germline V gene encodes CDR1 MNHEY and CDR2 SVGEGT. The CDR3 loop reads CASSKPRGTGGNEQFF. CDR3 in DNA: TGTGCCAGCAGTAAACCCCGAGGGACAGGGGGCAATGAGCAGTTCTTC.